The 12 T cell receptor beta chains given below trace back to one sample, sequenced in a study of T cells in Graves' hyperthyroidism and ophthalmopathy. Using RNA transcripts as the source, TCR beta CDR3 regions were amplified. TCR CDR3 underwent first-round RT-PCR with the HTBI primer set. Using its own MiXCR run on the multiplex PCR reads, TCRdb lists one record per CDR3 protein. The data contain some 650,000 distinct CDR3 sequences, roughly a sixth of them singletons. Sequencing used blood. These receptor sequences come from a middle-aged woman with Graves' ophthalmopathy.

To note about this clonotype: Given a much more abundant clone one base away, this may be a read error. The rearrangement links TRBV5-1 to TRBJ1-1; D is possibly TRBD1 (5 bases). Germline V gene data show CDR1 as SGHRS and CDR2 as YFSETQ. V shed 1 base and J shed 4 bases, with 14 bases lying between them. The CDR3 is made up of 15 amino acids. The CDR3 is CASSLWSGRVTEAFF. CDR3 nucleotide sequence: TGCGCCAGCAGCTTGTGGTCAGGGCGCGTCACTGAAGCTTTCTTT.

The sample holds a few counts of this clonotype. The chain links TRBV7-9 to TRBJ1-2, with TRBD1 matching 7 bases. The CDR3 has 14 amino acids. Germline values: CDR1 SEHNR, CDR2 FQNEAQ (reference sequence). The trim removed 4 bases at V and 6 bases at J, leaving 8 bases unmatched. The CDR3, as DNA: TGTGCCAGCAGCTCCCTCACGACAGGGCATGGCTACACCTTC. Protein: CASSSLTTGHGYTF.

In its sample, this clonotype was seen a few times. The chain combines TRBV2 with TRBJ1-3; D is perhaps TRBD1 (6 bases). The V gene's germline CDR1 is SNHLY and CDR2 FYNNEI. Trimming shortened V by 7 bases and J by 0 bases, and 16 bases separated the two germline ends. The CDR3 is 16 amino acids. Written as DNA, the CDR3 is TGTGCCAGCATCCCTCAGGACAGTCTCTCTGGAAACACCATATATTTT. Translation: CASIPQDSLSGNTIYF.

The J gene is TRBJ2-5, the V gene TRBV2; 12 positions match TRBD2. The CDR3 contains 17 residues. Germline-derived CDR1 and CDR2 are SNHLY and FYNNEI. Losses at the gene ends were 10 bases for V and 5 bases for J; bases not matched to a gene: 17. Written as DNA, the CDR3 is TGTGCCACCGAGAGTCAGCTAGCGGGGGGGCCGGGGGAGACCCAGTACTTC. Encoded protein: CATESQLAGGPGETQYF. Drawing the rest from reference TRBV2 and TRBJ2-5, the complete variable domain is EPEVTQTPSHQVTQMGQEVILRCVPISNHLYFYWYRQILGQKVEFLVSFYNNEISEKSEIFDDQFSVERPDGSNFTLKIRSTKLEDSAMYFCATESQLAGGPGETQYFGPGTRLLVL.

The genes are TRBV6-1 and TRBJ1-1, with D tentatively TRBD1 (5 bases). Germline V gene data show CDR1 as MNHNS and CDR2 as SASEGT. V was pared by 4 bases and J by 0 bases, with 12 bases between. The CDR3 loop spans 15 amino acids. This CDR3 reads CASSVSGLLNTEAFF. The CDR3 DNA follows: TGTGCCAGCAGTGTCTCGGGACTCTTGAACACTGAAGCTTTCTTT.

With regard to this clonotype: One end of the junction varies from germline; a read error may be responsible. The chain is built from TRBV28 and TRBJ1-2, with unresolved D. The germline V gene has CDR1 MDHEN and CDR2 SYDVKM. The CDR3 consists of 12 residues. CDR3 sequence: CASSPYNCGYTF. The CDR3 DNA follows: TGTGCCAGCAGCCCCTATAACTGTGGCTACACCTTC.

This clonotype has more than one count but fewer than ten. The CDR3 sequence is CAIKPAPADTQYF. The CDR3 DNA reads as TGTGCCATCAAACCAGCCCCGGCAGATACGCAGTATTTT. The J gene is TRBJ2-3, the V gene TRBV10-3; D uncertain. CDR1 is ENHRY, CDR2 SYGVKD, per germline. This CDR3 contains 13 residues. Between the trimmed V and J ends, which lost 7 bases and 4 bases, there was a span of 12 bases.

This clonotype was detected ten times or more. This rearrangement joins TRBV5-1 to TRBJ1-1; 9 bases match TRBD1. V shed 6 bases, J shed 3 bases, and the junction held 9 bases outside the gene matches. The CDR3 runs 15 residues. Germline CDR1 reads SGHRS; CDR2 reads YFSETQ. CDR3 residues: CASKGTGRTDTEAFF. CDR3 in DNA: TGCGCCAGCAAAGGGACAGGGCGGACGGACACTGAAGCTTTCTTT. The full variable domain, its missing parts supplied by reference TRBV5-1 and TRBJ1-1, is KAGVTQTPRYLIKTRGQQVTLSCSPISGHRSVSWYQQTPGQGLQFLFEYFSETQRNKGNFPGRFSGRQFSNSRSEMNVSTLELGDSALYLCASKGTGRTDTEAFFGQGTRLTVV.

In this sample, this clonotype turned up a few times. The J gene is TRBJ2-3, the V gene TRBV6-1; 8 nucleotides line up with TRBD1. J gave up 2 bases and V 7 bases, and 5 bases lay outside the gene matches. This CDR3 is 14 amino acids long. Germline V gene lookup returns CDR1 MNHNS and CDR2 SASEGT. Here the CDR3 reads CASTGQGHTDTQYF. The DNA of the CDR3 is TGTGCCAGCACCGGACAGGGCCACACAGATACGCAGTATTTT.

This clonotype appeared many times. J is TRBJ1-2 and V is TRBV5-1, with D perhaps TRBD1 (6 bases). CDR3 size: 14 residues. Germline loops: CDR1 SGHRS, CDR2 YFSETQ. Deletions cut 5 bases from V and 6 bases from J, with 17 bases between. CDR3 region: CASRFLQGLDGYTF. The CDR3 DNA reads TGCGCCAGCAGGTTTCTCCAGGGGCTGGATGGCTACACCTTC.

This clonotype was seen ten or more times. The rearrangement links TRBV5-1 to TRBJ2-7; 7 bases are shared with TRBD1. With V trimmed by 0 bases and J by 3 bases, 6 bases remained unmatched. CDR1 is SGHRS, CDR2 YFSETQ, per germline. The CDR3 runs to 15 residues. CDR3 protein: CASSLEPGGFYEQYF. The CDR3 DNA is TGCGCCAGCAGCTTGGAACCAGGGGGATTCTACGAGCAGTACTTC.

This clonotype was seen more than once but under ten times. The chain links TRBV14 to TRBJ2-1; 10 bases agree with TRBD1. Germline loops: CDR1 SGHDN, CDR2 FVKESK. The CDR3 sequence is 15 residues long. V was clipped by 3 bases and J by 6 bases; unmatched bases: 5. The CDR3 DNA is TGTGCCAGCAGCCAGAGACAGGGGGCTCCCAATGAGCAGTTCTTC. This gives the protein CASSQRQGAPNEQFF.